The TCR beta chain described here comes from a study of metastatic and nonmetastatic thyroid tumors. Germline lookup yields CDR1 GTSNPN and CDR2 SVGIG (reference sequence). The V gene lost 3 bases and the J gene lost 4 bases, with 15 bases spanning the gap. The CDR3 totals 14 residues. All patients reached thyroid surgery having received no treatment beforehand. Per the authors' pipeline: The study took CDR3 differences across clinicopathological groups and made a distant-metastasis classifier for papillary thyroid cancer from them. From the PCR reads, TCRdb re-called clones with MiXCR. These V and J calls rely on TCRdb rather than the paper's analysis. In the table there are about 34,000 clones, under 40% of which are singletons.

The chain combines TRBV30 with TRBJ1-2; no reliable D call. This TCR derives from a female donor with papillary thyroid cancer or a benign thyroid nodule (not recorded which). Some clones in this sample may be carry-over from other donors' samples. The sequencing sample was made of tumor tissue. CDR3 loop: CAWREGNPSYGYTF. The CDR3 DNA is TGTGCCTGGAGGGAAGGGAATCCTTCCTATGGCTACACCTTC.